Below, 31 T cell receptor beta chains from the same sample are listed, as sequenced in a study of shared T cell receptors in the human thymus. Libraries were prepared by immunoSEQ multiplex PCR; TCRdb keeps only in-frame clonotypes and omits some of them. The sample holds 500,000 to 750,000 clones, roughly 90% seen once. These same records also appear under a second study, on human thymus T cells.

Source material: thymocytes. These receptors were obtained from a boy under two years old with a congenital heart defect.

The chain is built from TRBV28 and TRBJ2-1; 12 nucleotides match TRBD1. Unmatched junction bases numbered 7, after V lost 11 bases and J lost 8 bases. CDR1 and CDR2 from the germline V gene are MDHEN and SYDVKM. The CDR3 loop spans 13 amino acids. The CDR3 region is CAGGTGGLHEQFF. CDR3 DNA: TGTGCCGGCGGGACAGGGGGCTTACATGAGCAGTTCTTC.

This chain connects TRBV19 to TRBJ1-2; TRBD1 might be the D (5 bases). CDR1 and CDR2 (germline): LNHDA, SQIVND (reference sequence). The V and J ends lost 5 bases and 8 bases respectively, with 27 bases between them. The CDR3 is 17 residues long. CDR3 in amino acids: CASSLGLAGPPRGGYTF. The DNA for the CDR3 is TGTGCCAGTAGTTTGGGCCTAGCGGGACCTCCGAGGGGCGGCTACACCTTC.

This clone was found once. The chain combines TRBV19 with TRBJ2-7; 9 positions match TRBD1. Germline values: CDR1 LNHDA, CDR2 SQIVND (reference sequence). V lost 2 bases and J lost 0; bases outside the gene matches: 8. This CDR3 spans 17 amino acids. The CDR3 sequence is CASSITGDRALSYEQYF. Written as DNA, the CDR3 is TGTGCCAGTAGTATAACGGGGGACAGGGCTCTCTCCTACGAGCAGTACTTC.

V is TRBV7-2 and J is TRBJ1-3; TRBD1 might be the D (5 bases). The CDR3 totals 14 residues. Looked up from germline, CDR1 is SGHTA and CDR2 is FQGNSA. V lost 5 bases and J 0 bases, leaving 8 bases between the germline ends. In DNA form, the CDR3 reads TGTGCCAGCAGCCAGGGCGGCTCTGGAAACACCATATATTTT. The encoded protein is CASSQGGSGNTIYF.

This clone was picked up a small number of times. The genes are TRBV10-2 and TRBJ2-2; TRBD2 matches at 13 bases. V lost 4 bases to trimming and J lost 6 bases; unmatched junction nucleotides: 8. There are 17 residues in the CDR3. In germline, CDR1 is WSHSY, CDR2 SAAADI. Here the CDR3 DNA reads TGCGCCAGCAGTGGACCGGGACTAGCGGGATGGGCCGGGGAGCTGTTTTTT. Protein sequence: CASSGPGLAGWAGELFF.

Only one count was recorded for this clone. The V call is TRBV28, the J call TRBJ2-3; no clear D. CDR3 size: 16 residues. Germline V lookup: CDR1 MDHEN, CDR2 SYDVKM. Trimming pared 6 bases from V and 2 bases from J, leaving 18 bases between. The CDR3 region is CASRLRSRSATDTQYF. As DNA, the CDR3 is TGTGCCAGCAGACTGCGGTCCCGGTCTGCCACAGATACGCAGTATTTT.

A remark on this clone: An end of the junction does not agree with germline; a read error may underlie this. The V gene is TRBV4-1, the J gene TRBJ2-7; D ambiguous. CDR1 is MGHRA and CDR2 is YSYEKL in the germline V gene. This CDR3 is 12 amino acids long. The CDR3 DNA follows: TGCGCCAGCAGCCAAGGGCCTACGAGGCAGTATTTC. This translates into CASSQGPTRQYF.

This chain joins TRBV9 and TRBJ2-3; 7 bases line up with TRBD1. Germline values: CDR1 SGDLS, CDR2 YYNGEE. With V trimmed by 7 bases and J by 0 bases, 8 bases remained unmatched. The CDR3 sequence is 15 residues long. CDR3 nucleotides: TGTGCCAGCGCCCCGGGACAGACTAGCACAGATACGCAGTATTTT. This translates into CASAPGQTSTDTQYF.

The genes are TRBV28 and TRBJ2-7; TRBD2 aligns across 13 bases. Looked up from germline, CDR1 is MDHEN and CDR2 is SYDVKM. The V segment lost 4 bases and the J segment 3 bases; nucleotides outside the gene matches: 9. There are 17 residues in the CDR3. The CDR3 spells CASSSGLAGVRSYEQYF. The CDR3 coding sequence is TGTGCCAGCAGTTCCGGACTAGCGGGAGTCCGTAGCTACGAGCAGTACTTC.

The chain employs TRBV7-2 and TRBJ1-5; 8 nucleotides agree with TRBD1. Germline loops: CDR1 SGHTA, CDR2 FQGNSA. This CDR3 is 15 amino acids long. J gave up 3 bases and V 5 bases, and 6 bases lay outside the gene matches. CDR3 in amino acids: CASSPRDRPNQPQHF. The CDR3 DNA follows: TGTGCCAGCAGCCCCCGGGACAGGCCCAATCAGCCCCAGCATTTT.

V is TRBV4-3 and J is TRBJ2-3; the match to TRBD2 covers 7 bases. This CDR3 has 16 residues. With 0 bases clipped from V and 2 bases from J, the junction kept 5 bases outside the gene matches. Looked up from germline, CDR1 is LGHNA and CDR2 is YSLEER. CDR3 nucleotide sequence: TGCGCCAGCAGCCAAGATAGAGCGGGGAACACAGATACGCAGTATTTT. Protein: CASSQDRAGNTDTQYF.

DNA for the CDR3: TGCGCCAGCAGCCAAGCCTTCCTTCCGGGACAAGCCCACGAGCAGTACTTC. Amino acid sequence: CASSQAFLPGQAHEQYF. This sequence joins TRBV4-1 and TRBJ2-7; D may be TRBD1 (6 bases). V was pared by 1 base and J by 5 bases, with 21 bases between. This CDR3 is 17 amino acids long. Germline V CDR1 and CDR2: MGHRA, YSYEKL.

This chain uses TRBV19 with TRBJ2-7; 10 nucleotides line up with TRBD2. This CDR3 has 15 amino acids. V lost 6 bases and J lost 0; bases outside the gene matches: 5. Germline CDR1 is LNHDA and CDR2 is SQIVND (reference sequence). The CDR3 loop reads CASRGSGRYSYEQYF. The CDR3, as DNA: TGTGCCAGTAGGGGTAGCGGGAGGTACTCCTACGAGCAGTACTTC.

The V gene is TRBV15, the J gene TRBJ1-5; 10 bases agree with TRBD1. Germline values: CDR1 LNHNV, CDR2 YYDKDF (reference sequence). Trimming removed 4 bases from V and 1 base from J; junction bases left unmatched: 10. The CDR3 sequence is 18 residues long. CDR3 sequence: CATSTTETGGKSNQPQHF. The CDR3 DNA sequence: TGTGCCACCAGCACGACCGAGACAGGGGGCAAGAGCAATCAGCCCCAGCATTTT.

This clone was seen a handful of times. The V call is TRBV19, the J call TRBJ2-1, with 12 bases matching TRBD1. With 7 bases clipped from V and 6 bases from J, the junction kept 13 bases outside the gene matches. The CDR3 is 17 amino acids. Germline-derived CDR1 and CDR2 are LNHDA and SQIVND (reference sequence). The CDR3 nucleotides are TGTGCCAGTACCAGGCACCTGGGACAGGGGGCTCTCAATGAGCAGTTCTTC. Its translation: CASTRHLGQGALNEQFF.

The rearrangement uses TRBV27 and TRBJ2-1; D might be TRBD2 (6 bases). The V and J ends lost 0 bases and 6 bases respectively, with 6 bases between them. CDR1 MNHEY and CDR2 SMNVEV come from the germline V gene (reference sequence). This CDR3 spans 13 amino acids. The CDR3, as DNA: TGTGCCAGCAGTTTATCTAGCGGCAATGAGCAGTTCTTC. Translating gives CASSLSSGNEQFF.

This clone has a handful of counts. This chain joins TRBV4-2 and TRBJ1-5, with D unclear. Trimming stripped 0 bases from V and 4 bases from J, with 7 bases between. The CDR3 is 14 residues long. CDR1 is LGHNA and CDR2 is YNFKEQ in the germline V gene. This CDR3 reads CASSQDPLNQPQHF. The CDR3 nucleotides are TGTGCCAGCAGCCAAGATCCCCTTAATCAGCCCCAGCATTTT.

A single count supports this clone. This chain joins TRBV28 and TRBJ2-7, with TRBD1 matching over 8 bases. This CDR3 region has 14 residues. CDR1 and CDR2 (germline): MDHEN, SYDVKM. The J segment lost 3 bases and the V segment lost 4 bases, leaving 5 bases of the junction unmatched. In DNA, the CDR3 is TGTGCCAGCAGTTCCCGACAGGGGAACTACGAGCAGTACTTC. Its translation is CASSSRQGNYEQYF.

The sample holds one count of this clone. The chain links TRBV28 to TRBJ2-7; 7 nucleotides match TRBD1. This CDR3 comprises 15 residues. Germline CDR1 reads MDHEN; CDR2 reads SYDVKM. V dropped 4 bases and J dropped 6; count of bases not matched to a gene: 12. CDR3 bases: TGTGCCAGCAGTTGCCGGGACAGCCAGGGGGTCGAGCAGTACTTC. Its translation: CASSCRDSQGVEQYF.

The CDR3 DNA is TGCGCCAGCAGCTTGGCCCATGAGGGAGGACCGGTGGGCACAGATACGCAGTATTTT. Its protein is CASSLAHEGGPVGTDTQYF. The chain uses TRBV5-1 and TRBJ2-3; possible D gene TRBD2, 6 bases. The CDR3 covers 19 residues. Germline assignment: CDR1 SGHRS and CDR2 YFSETQ. Trimming stripped 0 bases from V and 1 base from J, with 21 bases between.

The J gene is TRBJ2-7, the V gene TRBV15; 8 positions agree with TRBD2. Germline assignment: CDR1 LNHNV and CDR2 YYDKDF (reference sequence). The CDR3 sequence is 14 residues long. The V gene end was trimmed by 3 bases and the J gene end by 7 bases; junction bases not matched to a gene: 8. The CDR3 sequence: CATSSPGLVGEQYF. CDR3 nucleotides: TGTGCCACCAGCAGCCCGGGACTAGTCGGGGAGCAGTACTTC.

The gene calls are TRBV5-4 and TRBJ2-3; D possibly corresponds to TRBD2 (6 bases). Between the trimmed V and J ends, which lost 0 bases and 2 bases, there was a span of 19 bases. Per germline, CDR1 SGHNT and CDR2 YYREEE (reference sequence). This CDR3 is 18 amino acids long. The CDR3 bases are TGTGCCAGCAGCTTGGGCCCTAAGGTGGGAGGCGACACAGATACGCAGTATTTT. This gives the protein CASSLGPKVGGDTDTQYF.

The chain couples TRBV4-3 to TRBJ2-7; 10 bases are shared with TRBD2. This CDR3 has 18 amino acids. The germline V gene has CDR1 LGHNA and CDR2 YSLEER. V shed 4 bases, J shed 1 base, and the junction held 13 bases outside the gene matches. CDR3 sequence reads: CASSLWRASGSSSYEQYF. The CDR3 nucleotides read TGCGCCAGCAGCCTCTGGAGGGCTAGCGGGAGTTCTTCCTACGAGCAGTACTTC.

The J gene is TRBJ2-6, the V gene TRBV27; 10 bases are shared with TRBD1. In germline, CDR1 is MNHEY, CDR2 SMNVEV (reference sequence). The CDR3 has 19 amino acids. Germline trimming cut 0 bases from V and 1 base from J; bases unmatched to any gene: 6. Here the CDR3 reads CASSLSPDRGLSGANVLTF. The CDR3 bases are TGTGCCAGCAGTTTATCGCCCGACAGGGGGCTATCTGGGGCCAACGTCCTGACTTTC.

The rearrangement joins TRBV7-2 to TRBJ2-5; TRBD2 matches 15 bases. V lost 0 bases to trimming and J lost 2 bases; unmatched junction nucleotides: 1. The CDR3 is 17 amino acids. CDR1 and CDR2 from the germline V gene are SGHTA and FQGNSA. In DNA, the CDR3 is TGTGCCAGCAGCTTAGCGGGACTAGCGGGAGGTCAAGAGACCCAGTACTTC. Translating it yields CASSLAGLAGGQETQYF.

The rearrangement uses TRBV5-1 and TRBJ2-4, with D perhaps matching TRBD1 (5 bases). CDR1 is SGHRS, CDR2 YFSETQ, per germline. The CDR3 runs to 17 residues. V lost 4 bases and J lost 0, with 17 bases in between. CDR3 sequence (DNA): TGCGCCAGCAGCAGATCGATCAGGGTCGTAGCCAAAAACATTCAGTACTTC. It translates to CASSRSIRVVAKNIQYF.

This clone was seen only a few times. The chain employs TRBV19 and TRBJ1-4; weak D call: TRBD1 (6 bases). V shed 4 bases and J shed 11 bases, with 23 bases lying between them. Germline CDR1 and CDR2: LNHDA and SQIVND (reference sequence). The CDR3 sequence is 16 residues long. The CDR3 DNA reads TGTGCCAGTAGTACTTTCGGGACACCGGCACCTGAGAAACTGTTTTTT. Its translation: CASSTFGTPAPEKLFF.

This clone was seen a few times. This chain connects TRBV19 to TRBJ2-1; 11 bases are a match to TRBD2. The CDR3 is made up of 15 amino acids. CDR1 and CDR2 from the germline V gene are LNHDA and SQIVND (reference sequence). The trim removed 4 bases at V and 7 bases at J, leaving 6 bases unmatched. The CDR3, as DNA: TGTGCCAGTAGTACCCTAGCGGGAGGTGGAAATGAGCAGTTCTTC. Its protein product is CASSTLAGGGNEQFF. Complete variable domain (other parts from reference TRBV19 and TRBJ2-1): DGGITQSPKYLFRKEGQNVTLSCEQNLNHDAMYWYRQDPGQGLRLIYYSQIVNDFQKGDIAEGYSVSREKKESFPLTVTSAQKNPTAFYLCASSTLAGGGNEQFFGPGTRLTVL.

The chain couples TRBV6-1 to TRBJ2-7, with 9 bases identical to TRBD1. This CDR3 comprises 15 residues. Germline CDR1 MNHNS, CDR2 SASEGT. Trimming took 6 bases from V and 4 from J; bases not matched to a gene: 10. The CDR3 DNA follows: TGTGCCAGCAGCGCCCCCGGGACAGGGATTTACGAGCAGTACTTC. Encoded protein: CASSAPGTGIYEQYF.

This sequence joins TRBV5-1 and TRBJ2-3, with D perhaps TRBD2 (5 bases). The CDR3 spans 17 residues. Trimming took off 4 bases at V and 0 bases at J, with 18 bases between the two ends. CDR1 is SGHRS, CDR2 YFSETQ, per germline. The CDR3 DNA follows: TGCGCCAGCAGCCCGCCCCGGGATTCTTCTAGCACAGATACGCAGTATTTT. Protein sequence: CASSPPRDSSSTDTQYF.

The chain carries TRBV6-6 and TRBJ1-2, with TRBD1 identical over 10 bases. This CDR3 spans 15 amino acids. The V gene end was trimmed by 4 bases and the J gene end by 6 bases; junction bases not matched to a gene: 8. CDR1 and CDR2 (germline): MNHNY, SVGAGI (reference sequence). CDR3 nucleotide sequence: TGTGCCAGCAGTTCCAGACAGGGGGCCTCCCATGGCTACACCTTC. It codes for CASSSRQGASHGYTF.